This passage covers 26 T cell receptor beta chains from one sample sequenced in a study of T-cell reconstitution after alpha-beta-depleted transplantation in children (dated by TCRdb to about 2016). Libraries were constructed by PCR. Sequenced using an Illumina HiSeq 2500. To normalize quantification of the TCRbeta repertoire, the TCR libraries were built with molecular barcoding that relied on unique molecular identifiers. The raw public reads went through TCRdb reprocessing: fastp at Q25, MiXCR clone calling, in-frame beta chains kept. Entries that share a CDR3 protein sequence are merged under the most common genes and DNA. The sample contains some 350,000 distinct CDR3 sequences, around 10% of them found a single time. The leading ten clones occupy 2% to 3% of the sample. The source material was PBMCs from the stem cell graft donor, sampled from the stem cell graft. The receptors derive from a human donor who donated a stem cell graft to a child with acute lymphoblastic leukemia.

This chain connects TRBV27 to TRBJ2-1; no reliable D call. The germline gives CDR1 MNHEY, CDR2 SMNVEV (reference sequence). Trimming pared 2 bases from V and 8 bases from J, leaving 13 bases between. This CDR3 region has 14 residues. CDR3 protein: CASSLLGSVDEQFF. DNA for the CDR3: TGTGCCAGCAGTTTACTCGGCAGTGTGGATGAGCAGTTCTTC.

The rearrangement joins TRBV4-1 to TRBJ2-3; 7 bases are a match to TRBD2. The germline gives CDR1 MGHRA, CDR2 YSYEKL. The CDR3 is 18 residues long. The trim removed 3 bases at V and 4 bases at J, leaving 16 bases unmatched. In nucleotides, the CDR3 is TGCGCCAGCAGCCATCCCAGCGGGAAAGGGAGGAGGGCAGATACGCAGTATTTT. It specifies CASSHPSGKGRRADTQYF.

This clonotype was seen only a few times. CDR3 sequence (DNA): TGTGCCAGCAGCCTTAGCGGGAGAGTCTACAATGAGCAGTTCTTC. Translation gives CASSLSGRVYNEQFF. This chain joins TRBV7-9 and TRBJ2-1, with TRBD2 matching over 9 bases. The CDR3 totals 15 residues. The ends lost 5 bases at V and 3 bases at J; junction bases unmatched: 5. In germline, CDR1 is SEHNR, CDR2 FQNEAQ (reference sequence).

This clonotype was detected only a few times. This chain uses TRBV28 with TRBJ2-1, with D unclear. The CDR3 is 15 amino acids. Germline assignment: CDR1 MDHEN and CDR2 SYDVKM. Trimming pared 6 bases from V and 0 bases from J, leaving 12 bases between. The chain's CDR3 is CASRVGLSSYNEQFF. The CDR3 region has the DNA TGTGCCAGCAGGGTTGGCCTAAGCTCCTACAATGAGCAGTTCTTC.

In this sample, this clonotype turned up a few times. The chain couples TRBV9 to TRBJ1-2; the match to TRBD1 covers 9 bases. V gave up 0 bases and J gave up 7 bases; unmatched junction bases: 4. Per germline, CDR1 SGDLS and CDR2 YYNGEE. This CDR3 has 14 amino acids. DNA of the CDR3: TGTGCCAGCAGCGTAGAAGGGACAGGGCTTGGCTACACCTTC. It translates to CASSVEGTGLGYTF.

The CDR3 loop is CASAPGDRAHEQYF. The CDR3 DNA follows: TGCGCCAGCGCCCCGGGGGACAGGGCCCACGAGCAGTACTTC. The V and J genes are TRBV5-1 and TRBJ2-7; TRBD1 agrees at 9 bases. CDR3 length equals 14 residues. With 7 bases clipped from V and 5 bases from J, the junction kept 10 bases outside the gene matches. Per the germline V gene, CDR1 is SGHRS and CDR2 is YFSETQ.

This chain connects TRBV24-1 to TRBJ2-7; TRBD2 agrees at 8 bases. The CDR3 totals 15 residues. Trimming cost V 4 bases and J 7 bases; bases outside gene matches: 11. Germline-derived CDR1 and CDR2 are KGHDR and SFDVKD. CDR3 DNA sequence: TGTGCCACCAGTGACCCCTGGAGCCGGGAGGGGGAGCAGTACTTC. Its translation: CATSDPWSREGEQYF.

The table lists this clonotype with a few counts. CDR3 bases: TGCGCCAGCACCGGGCCCAGCGTCGCCGGGGAGCTGTTTTTT. As protein: CASTGPSVAGELFF. The genes are TRBV5-1 and TRBJ2-2; D not resolved. The V end lost 6 bases, the J end lost 6 bases, and 15 bases lay between the germline ends. This CDR3 is 14 amino acids long. CDR1 and CDR2 (germline): SGHRS, YFSETQ.

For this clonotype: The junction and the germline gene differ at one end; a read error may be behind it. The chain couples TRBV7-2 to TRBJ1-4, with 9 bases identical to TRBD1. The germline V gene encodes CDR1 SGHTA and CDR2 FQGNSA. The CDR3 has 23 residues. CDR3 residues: CASSFRWDRDTKDVGATIEKLFF. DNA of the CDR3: TGTGCCAGCAGCTTCCGTTGGGACAGGGACACAAAAGACGTCGGAGCGACTATTGAAAAACTGTTTTTT.

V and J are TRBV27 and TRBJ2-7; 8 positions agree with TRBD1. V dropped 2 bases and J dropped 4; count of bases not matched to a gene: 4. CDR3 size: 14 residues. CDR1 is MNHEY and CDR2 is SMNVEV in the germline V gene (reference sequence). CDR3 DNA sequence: TGTGCCAGCAGTTTAGCAGGGGGCAAATACGAGCAGTACTTC. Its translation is CASSLAGGKYEQYF.

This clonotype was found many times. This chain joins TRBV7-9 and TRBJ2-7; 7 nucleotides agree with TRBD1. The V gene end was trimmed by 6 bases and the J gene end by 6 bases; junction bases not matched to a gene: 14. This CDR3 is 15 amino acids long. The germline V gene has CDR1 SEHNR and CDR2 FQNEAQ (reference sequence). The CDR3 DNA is TGTGCCAGCAGTTACGAATGGGGACAGTACGGCGAGCAGTACTTC. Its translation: CASSYEWGQYGEQYF.

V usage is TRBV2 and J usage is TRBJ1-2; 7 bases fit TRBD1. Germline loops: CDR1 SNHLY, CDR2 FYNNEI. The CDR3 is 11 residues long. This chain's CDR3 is CGTRQGNGYTF. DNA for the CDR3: TGTGGAACGCGACAGGGTAATGGCTACACCTTC.

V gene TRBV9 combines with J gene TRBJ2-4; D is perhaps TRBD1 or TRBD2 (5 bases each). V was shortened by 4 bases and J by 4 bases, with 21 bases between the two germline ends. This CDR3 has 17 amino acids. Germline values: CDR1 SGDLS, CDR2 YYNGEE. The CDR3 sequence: CASSNPGTSTGKNIQYF. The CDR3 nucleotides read TGTGCCAGCAGCAACCCCGGGACGTCCACGGGGAAAAACATTCAGTACTTC.

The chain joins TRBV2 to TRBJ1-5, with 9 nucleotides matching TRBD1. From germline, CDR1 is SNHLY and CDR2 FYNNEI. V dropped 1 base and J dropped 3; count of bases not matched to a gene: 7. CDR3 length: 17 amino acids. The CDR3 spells CASSEDRDRAPNQPQHF. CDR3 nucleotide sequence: TGTGCCAGCAGTGAAGATCGGGACAGGGCGCCCAATCAGCCCCAGCATTTT.

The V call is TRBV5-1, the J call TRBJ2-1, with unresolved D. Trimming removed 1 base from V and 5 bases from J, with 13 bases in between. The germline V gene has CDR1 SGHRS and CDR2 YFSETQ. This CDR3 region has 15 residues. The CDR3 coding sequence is TGCGCCAGCAGCTTGTTAGGCCAGGAAAACAATGAGCAGTTCTTC. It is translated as CASSLLGQENNEQFF.

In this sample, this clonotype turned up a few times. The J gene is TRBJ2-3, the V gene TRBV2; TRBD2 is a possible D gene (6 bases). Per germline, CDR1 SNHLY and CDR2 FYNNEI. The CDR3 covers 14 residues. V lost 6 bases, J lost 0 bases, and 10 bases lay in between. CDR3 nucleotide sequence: TGTGCCAGCAGGGAGGGGACTAGCACAGATACGCAGTATTTT. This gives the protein CASREGTSTDTQYF.

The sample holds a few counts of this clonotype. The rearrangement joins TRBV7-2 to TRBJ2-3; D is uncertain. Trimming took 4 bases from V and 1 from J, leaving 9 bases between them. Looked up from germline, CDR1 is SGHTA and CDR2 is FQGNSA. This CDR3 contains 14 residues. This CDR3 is CASSSNAGTDTQYF. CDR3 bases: TGTGCCAGCAGCTCCAACGCGGGCACAGATACGCAGTATTTT.

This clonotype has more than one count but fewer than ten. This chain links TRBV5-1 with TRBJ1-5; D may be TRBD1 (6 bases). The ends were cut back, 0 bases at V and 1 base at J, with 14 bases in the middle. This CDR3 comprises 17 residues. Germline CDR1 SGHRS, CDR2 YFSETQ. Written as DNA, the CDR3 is TGCGCCAGCAGCTTGGTTTTAGGGGGTAACAGCAATCAGCCCCAGCATTTT. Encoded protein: CASSLVLGGNSNQPQHF.

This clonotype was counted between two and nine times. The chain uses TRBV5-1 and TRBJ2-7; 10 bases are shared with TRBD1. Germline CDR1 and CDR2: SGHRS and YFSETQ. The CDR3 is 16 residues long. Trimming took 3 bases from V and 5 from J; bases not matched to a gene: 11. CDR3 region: CASSSRFQTGGDEQYF. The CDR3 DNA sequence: TGCGCCAGCAGCTCTCGCTTCCAGACAGGGGGCGACGAGCAGTACTTC.

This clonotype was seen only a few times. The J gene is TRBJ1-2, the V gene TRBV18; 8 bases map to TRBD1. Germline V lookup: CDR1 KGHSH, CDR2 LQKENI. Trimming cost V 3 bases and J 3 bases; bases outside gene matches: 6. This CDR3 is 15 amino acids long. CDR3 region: CASSPGTGLDYGYTF. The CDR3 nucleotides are TGTGCCAGCTCACCTGGGACAGGTCTCGACTATGGCTACACCTTC.

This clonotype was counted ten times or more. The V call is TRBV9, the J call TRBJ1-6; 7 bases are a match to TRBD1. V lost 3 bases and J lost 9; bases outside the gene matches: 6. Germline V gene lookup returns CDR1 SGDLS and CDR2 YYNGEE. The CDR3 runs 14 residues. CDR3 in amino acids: CASSARDSSSPLHF. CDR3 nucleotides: TGTGCCAGCAGCGCCCGGGACAGCAGTTCACCCCTCCACTTT.

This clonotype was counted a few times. This CDR3 reads CASSPGLSYGYTF. CDR3 nucleotides: TGTGCCAGCAGTCCCGGGTTGAGCTATGGCTACACCTTC. The genes are TRBV27 and TRBJ1-2; D remains unclear. Germline V CDR1 and CDR2: MNHEY, SMNVEV (reference sequence). V was shortened by 5 bases and J by 4 bases, with 11 bases between the two germline ends. The CDR3 contains 13 residues.

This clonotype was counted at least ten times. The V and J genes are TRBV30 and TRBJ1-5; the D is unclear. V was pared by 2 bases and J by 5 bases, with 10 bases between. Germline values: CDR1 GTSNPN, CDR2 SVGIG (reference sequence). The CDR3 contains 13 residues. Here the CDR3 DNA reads TGTGCCTGGAGTAGTGAGGGTTATCAGCCCCAGCATTTT. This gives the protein CAWSSEGYQPQHF.

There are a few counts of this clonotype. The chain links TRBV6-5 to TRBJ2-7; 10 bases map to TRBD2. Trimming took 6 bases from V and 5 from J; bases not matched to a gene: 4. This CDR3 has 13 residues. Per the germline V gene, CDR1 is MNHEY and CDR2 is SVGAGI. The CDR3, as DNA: TGTGCCAGCAGGGTGCTAGCGGGAGACGAGCAGTACTTC. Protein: CASRVLAGDEQYF.

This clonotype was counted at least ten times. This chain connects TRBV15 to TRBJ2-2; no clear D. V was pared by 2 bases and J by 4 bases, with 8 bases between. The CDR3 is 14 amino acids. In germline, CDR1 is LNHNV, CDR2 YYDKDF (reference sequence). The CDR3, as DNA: TGTGCCACCAGCAGACCTCCGACCACCGGGGAGCTGTTTTTT. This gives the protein CATSRPPTTGELFF.

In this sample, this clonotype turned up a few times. CDR3 loop: CASSLAPGSYGYTF. In DNA form, the CDR3 reads TGTGCCAGCAGCTTAGCGCCCGGTTCCTATGGCTACACCTTC. The chain is built from TRBV7-2 and TRBJ1-2; no clear D. V was cut by 0 bases and J by 4 bases, with 9 bases left in between. CDR1 and CDR2 (germline): SGHTA, FQGNSA. The CDR3 length is 14 residues. Using reference TRBV7-2 and TRBJ1-2 for the parts outside the CDR3, the full variable domain is GAGVSQSPSNKVTEKGKDVELRCDPISGHTALYWYRQSLGQGLEFLIYFQGNSAPDKSGLPSDRFSAERTGGSVSTLTIQRTQQEDSAVYLCASSLAPGSYGYTFGSGTRLTVV.